This T cell receptor beta chain was identified in a study of cytomegalovirus exposure and HLA in healthy donors. Background on the study: From donors who were HLA-typed, an early data release held 81 million or so unique TCRs.

Study outcomes and limitations: Analyzed later, most CMV-associated TCR beta chains appeared HLA-restricted. Most sequenced TCRs were rare (though some public TCRs occurred in many donors).

The PCR had 60 Vbeta and 13 Jbeta primers. Clones were read by immunoSEQ multiplex PCR, and TCRdb kept only the in-frame ones, dropping some. This repertoire shows 90,000 or so clones, 65% to 80% found once; its top ten account for around 10%. In the case of this clone: Its antigen is unknown.

The V segment lost 7 bases and the J segment 1 base; nucleotides outside the gene matches: 5. The V gene's germline CDR1 is ENHRY and CDR2 SYGVKD. This CDR3 is built from 14 residues. Sequenced: PBMCs. The chain uses TRBV10-3 and TRBJ2-7, with 9 bases that match TRBD1. The receptor was isolated from a man between 25 and 39 years old in good health and CMV-seropositive. The DNA of the CDR3 is TGTGCCATCACCCCGGGACAGGGTTCCTACGAGCAGTACTTC. Amino acids: CAITPGQGSYEQYF.